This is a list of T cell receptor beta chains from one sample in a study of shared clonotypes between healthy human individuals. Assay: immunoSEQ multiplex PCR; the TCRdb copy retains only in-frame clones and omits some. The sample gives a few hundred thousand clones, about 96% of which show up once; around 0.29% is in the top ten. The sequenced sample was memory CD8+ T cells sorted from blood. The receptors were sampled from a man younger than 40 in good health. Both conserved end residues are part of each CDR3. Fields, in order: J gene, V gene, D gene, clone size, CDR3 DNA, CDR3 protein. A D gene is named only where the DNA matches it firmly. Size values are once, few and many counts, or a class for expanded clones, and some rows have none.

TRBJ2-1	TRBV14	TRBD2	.	TGTGCCAGCAGCTTAAGGGGGACTAGCGGGAGGAATGAGCAGTTCTTC	CASSLRGTSGRNEQFF
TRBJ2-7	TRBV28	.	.	TGTGCCAGCCTCTCCCTAGCACCTCTCGAGCAGTACTTC	CASLSLAPLEQYF
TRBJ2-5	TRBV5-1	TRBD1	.	TGCGCCAGCAGGAACAGGGGTTGGGAGACCCAGTACTTC	CASRNRGWETQYF
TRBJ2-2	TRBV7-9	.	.	TGTGCCAGCAGCTTAGCCCGGGGGACGAACACCGGGGAGCTGTTTTTT	CASSLARGTNTGELFF
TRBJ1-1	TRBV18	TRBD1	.	TGTGCCAGCTCACCAAGTCATTTTTTTGGGACAGGTTTGGTGACCGAAGCTTTCTTT	CASSPSHFFGTGLVTEAFF
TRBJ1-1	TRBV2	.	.	TGTGCCAGCAGTGAGGAGCAGAACACTGAAGCTTTCTTT	CASSEEQNTEAFF
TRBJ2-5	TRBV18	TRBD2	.	TGTGCCAGCTCCCGACTAGCGGGAGACCAAGAGACCCAGTACTTC	CASSRLAGDQETQYF
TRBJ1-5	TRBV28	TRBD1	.	TGTGCCAGCAGTTTTGCAGGGGGTCAGCCCCAGCATTTT	CASSFAGGQPQHF
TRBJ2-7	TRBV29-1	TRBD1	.	TGCAGCGCCACAGGGGGCGAATCATCCTACGAGCAGTACTTC	CSATGGESSYEQYF
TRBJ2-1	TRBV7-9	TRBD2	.	TGTGCCAGCAGCTTGGGACTAGCCTACAATGAGCAGTTCTTC	CASSLGLAYNEQFF
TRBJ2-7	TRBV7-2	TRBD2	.	TGTGCCAGCAGCTTAAAACTAGCGGGAACCTACGAGCAGTACTTC	CASSLKLAGTYEQYF
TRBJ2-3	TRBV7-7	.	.	TGTGCTAGCAGCTTTGGCCTAGGAGATACGCAGTATTTT	CASSFGLGDTQYF
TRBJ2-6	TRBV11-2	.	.	TGTGCCAGCAGCACGGACAACTCTGGGGCCAACGTCCTGACTTTC	CASSTDNSGANVLTF
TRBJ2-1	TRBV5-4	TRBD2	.	TGTGCCAGCAGCTCCTTGGGACTAGCGGGAAACTCCTACAATGAGCAGTTCTTC	CASSSLGLAGNSYNEQFF
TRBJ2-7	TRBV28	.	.	TGTGCCAGCACCCCGGCGGGCATTAGCTCCTACGAGCAGTACTTC	CASTPAGISSYEQYF
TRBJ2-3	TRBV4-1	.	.	TGCGCCAGCAAGAGAGAGATAGGGATCGATACGCAGTATTTT	CASKREIGIDTQYF
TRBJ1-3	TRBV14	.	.	TGTGCCAGCAGCTCAATGACAGTTTTCTCTGGAAACACCATATATTTT	CASSSMTVFSGNTIYF
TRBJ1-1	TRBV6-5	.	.	TGTGCCAGCAGTTACTCACAGGGATACACTGAAGCTTTCTTT	CASSYSQGYTEAFF
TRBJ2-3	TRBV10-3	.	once	TGTGCCATCAGTGGGTGGCTCACAGATACGCAGTATTTT	CAISGWLTDTQYF
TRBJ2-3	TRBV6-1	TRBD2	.	TGTGCCAGCAGTGGACAAATAGCGGGAGATGTTAAAGATACGCAGTATTTT	CASSGQIAGDVKDTQYF
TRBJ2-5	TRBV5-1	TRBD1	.	TGCGCCAGCAGCCCGACAGGGCAGAAGGAGACCCAGTACTTC	CASSPTGQKETQYF
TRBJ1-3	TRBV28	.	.	TGTGCCAGCAGTATGAGGGGCAGTGGAAACACCATATATTTT	CASSMRGSGNTIYF
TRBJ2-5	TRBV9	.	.	TGTGCCAGCAGCGTAGGGAGGGGGGCAGGCCAAGAGACCCAGTACTTC	CASSVGRGAGQETQYF
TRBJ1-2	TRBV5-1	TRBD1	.	TGCGCCAGCAGCGGACAGGGAGGTTATGGCTACACCTTC	CASSGQGGYGYTF
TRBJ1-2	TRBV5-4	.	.	TGTGCCAGCAGCCCTCCAGGGAATAACTATGGCTACACCTTC	CASSPPGNNYGYTF
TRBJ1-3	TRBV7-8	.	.	TGTGCCAGCAGCTTAGTGCGCAACACCATATATTTT	CASSLVRNTIYF
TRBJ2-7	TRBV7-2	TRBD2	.	TGTGCCAGCAGCTTAGTGGGACTAGCGGGAGACGAGCAGTACTTC	CASSLVGLAGDEQYF
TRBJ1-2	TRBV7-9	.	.	TGTGCCAGCAGCCCAGACCCCAACTATGGCTACACCTTC	CASSPDPNYGYTF
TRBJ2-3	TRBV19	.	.	TGTGCCAGTAGTAAAAGGGGCACAGATACGCAGTATTTT	CASSKRGTDTQYF
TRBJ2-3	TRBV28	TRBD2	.	TGTGCCAGCAGTGGGGGACTAGCGGGAGTAACGGGCACAGATACGCAGTATTTT	CASSGGLAGVTGTDTQYF
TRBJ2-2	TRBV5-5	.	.	TGTGCCAGCAGCCTATCCCTCTCTTGGGAGCTGTTTTTT	CASSLSLSWELFF
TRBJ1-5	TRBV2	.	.	TGTGCCAGCAGCTACGACGGGGCCGGAGATCAGCCCCAGCATTTT	CASSYDGAGDQPQHF
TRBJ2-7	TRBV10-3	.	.	TGTGCCATCAGTGAGGATGCGGGTTACGAGCAGTACTTC	CAISEDAGYEQYF
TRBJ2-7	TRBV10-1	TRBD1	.	TGCGCCAGCACCCTTCACCAGGGGGCTTACTACGAGCAGTACTTC	CASTLHQGAYYEQYF
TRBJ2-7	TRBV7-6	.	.	TGTGCCAGCAGCTTAGGGACTAACTACGAGCAGTACTTC	CASSLGTNYEQYF
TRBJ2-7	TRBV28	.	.	TGTGCCAGCACCGATGGGGCAGGGAAGGGGCCCTACGAGCAGTACTTC	CASTDGAGKGPYEQYF
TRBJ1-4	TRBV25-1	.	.	TGTGCCAGCAGTGAATTGCTCAGTGCAACTAATGAAAAACTGTTTTTT	CASSELLSATNEKLFF
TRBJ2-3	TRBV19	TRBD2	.	TGTGCCAGCCGAGTGACTAGCGGGAGATCAGATACGCAGTATTTT	CASRVTSGRSDTQYF
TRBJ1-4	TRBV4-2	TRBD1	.	TGTGCCAGCAGCCAAGACCCGAAGGACAGGGAAAAACTGTTTTTT	CASSQDPKDREKLFF
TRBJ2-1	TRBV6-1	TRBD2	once	TGTGCCAGCAGCGTACATAGCGGGCGGGGGGATGAGCAGTTCTTC	CASSVHSGRGDEQFF